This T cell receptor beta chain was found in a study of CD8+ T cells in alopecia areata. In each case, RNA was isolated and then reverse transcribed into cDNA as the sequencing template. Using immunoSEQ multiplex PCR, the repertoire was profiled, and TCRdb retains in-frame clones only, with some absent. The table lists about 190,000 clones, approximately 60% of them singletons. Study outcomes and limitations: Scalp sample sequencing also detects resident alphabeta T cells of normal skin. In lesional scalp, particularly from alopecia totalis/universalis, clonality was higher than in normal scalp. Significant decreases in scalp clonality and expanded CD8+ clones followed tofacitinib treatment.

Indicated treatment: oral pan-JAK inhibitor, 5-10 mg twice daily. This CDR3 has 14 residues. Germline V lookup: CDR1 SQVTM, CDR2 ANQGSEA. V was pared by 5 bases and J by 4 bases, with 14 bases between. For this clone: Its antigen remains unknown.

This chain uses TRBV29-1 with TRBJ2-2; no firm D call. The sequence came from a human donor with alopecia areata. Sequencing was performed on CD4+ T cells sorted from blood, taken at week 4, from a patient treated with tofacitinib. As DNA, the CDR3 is TGCAGCGTTTTAGTACAGAAGCTCACCGGGGAGCTGTTTTTT. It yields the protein CSVLVQKLTGELFF.